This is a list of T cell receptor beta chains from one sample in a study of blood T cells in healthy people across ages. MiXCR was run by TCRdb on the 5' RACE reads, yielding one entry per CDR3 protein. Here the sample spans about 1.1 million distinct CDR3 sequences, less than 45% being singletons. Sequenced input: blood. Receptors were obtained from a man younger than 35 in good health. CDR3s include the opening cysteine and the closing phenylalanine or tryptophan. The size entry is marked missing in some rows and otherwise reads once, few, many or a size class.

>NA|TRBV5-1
CASSSAGTVNTEAFF
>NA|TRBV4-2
CASSQELRGEMANEQFF
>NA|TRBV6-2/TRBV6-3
CASSYSRGSSGSGSYEQYF
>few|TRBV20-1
CSARGRVMYEQYF
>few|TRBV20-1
CSARTAEDSTYEQYF
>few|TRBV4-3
CASSQVAQDAEAFF
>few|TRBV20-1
CSASGTSYEQYF
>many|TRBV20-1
CSARDLAGGTRTYNEQFF
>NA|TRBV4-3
CASSQARGIKSEKLFF
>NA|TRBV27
CASSSKQGASYNEQFF
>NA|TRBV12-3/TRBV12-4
CASKRIMGFNTEAFF
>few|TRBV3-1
CARGILWYEQYF
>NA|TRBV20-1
CSARETGGYDQPQHF